Below, 21 T cell receptor beta chains from the same sample are listed, as sequenced in a study of T cell responses to AZD1222 COVID-19 vaccine (dated by TCRdb to about 2021). The library relied on the immunoSEQ multiplex PCR assay. The immuneACCESS repertoire file appears here via TCRdb, limited to in-frame rearrangements. These files lack a portion of the clones; in checked studies, under half of the deficit traces to unresolved V genes, and the cause of the others is not known. The sample table holds fewer than 150,000 clones, of which 85% to 95% were seen once. The ten largest clones capture 6.5% to 8% of the sample. What this sample's time point label stands for: about 28 days (+/-7) after the second vaccine dose. The sample here was peripheral blood, taken 28 days after the second AZD1222 dose. These receptors were taken from an adult who received the AZD1222 COVID-19 vaccine.

A few counts support this clone. V gene TRBV5-4 combines with J gene TRBJ1-1; the D is unclear. The CDR3 runs 12 residues. Trimming took off 4 bases at V and 1 base at J, with 5 bases between the two ends. The germline CDR1 and CDR2 sequences are SGHNT and YYREEE (reference sequence). In nucleotides, the CDR3 is TGTGCCAGCAGCCCCAGGAACACTGAAGCTTTCTTT. This gives the protein CASSPRNTEAFF. Together with reference TRBV5-4 and TRBJ1-1, the CDR3 gives the full variable domain: ETGVTQSPTHLIKTRGQQVTLRCSSQSGHNTVSWYQQALGQGPQFIFQYYREEENGRGNFPPRFSGLQFPNYSSELNVNALELDDSALYLCASSPRNTEAFFGQGTRLTVV.

The chain has TRBV7-9 and TRBJ2-7; either TRBD1 or TRBD2 may fit D (6 bases each). The CDR3 consists of 16 residues. Trimming took 4 bases from V and 2 from J, leaving 18 bases between them. Germline V gene sequence: CDR1 SEHNR, CDR2 FQNEAQ (reference sequence). This CDR3 reads CASSSWAGTTTYEQYF. Written as DNA, the CDR3 is TGTGCCAGCAGCTCCTGGGCGGGGACAACCACCTACGAGCAGTACTTC. The entire variable domain, with the rest obtained from reference TRBV7-9 and TRBJ2-7, is as follows: DTGVSQNPRHKITKRGQNVTFRCDPISEHNRLYWYRQTLGQGPEFLTYFQNEAQLEKSRLLSDRFSAERPKGSFSTLEIQRTEQGDSAMYLCASSSWAGTTTYEQYFGPGTRLTVT.

CDR3 sequence: CASSQDLGHQEYGYTF. CDR3 coding DNA: TGCGCCAGCAGCCAAGATCTGGGACACCAAGAATATGGCTACACCTTC. This rearrangement joins TRBV4-1 to TRBJ1-2, with a tentative D call TRBD1 (6 bases). Between the trimmed V and J ends, which lost 0 bases and 5 bases, there was a span of 16 bases. In germline, CDR1 is MGHRA, CDR2 YSYEKL. The CDR3 totals 16 residues.

The J gene is TRBJ2-7, the V gene TRBV18, with 7 nucleotides matching TRBD1. CDR3 length equals 16 residues. From germline, CDR1 is KGHSH and CDR2 LQKENI. V was pared by 6 bases and J by 3 bases, with 14 bases of the junction left unmatched. The CDR3 DNA reads TGTGCCAGCTCGCTTAGCTCCGGGACAGTTAGCTACGAGCAGTACTTC. Its translation is CASSLSSGTVSYEQYF.

The gene calls are TRBV5-5 and TRBJ1-2, with D unclear. The germline V gene encodes CDR1 SGHKS and CDR2 YYEKEE (reference sequence). CDR3 length equals 13 residues. The ends were cut back, 1 base at V and 8 bases at J, with 12 bases in the middle. CDR3 amino acids: CASSLFGPGGYTF. The CDR3 DNA reads as TGTGCCAGCAGCTTGTTTGGGCCGGGCGGCTACACCTTC.

CDR3 coding DNA: TGTGCCAGCTCACCAAGAGGGACAGGGGGCTCTGGGGCCAACGTCCTGACTTTC. Encoded protein: CASSPRGTGGSGANVLTF. J is TRBJ2-6 and V is TRBV18; TRBD1 matches at 11 bases. With 2 bases clipped from V and 0 bases from J, the junction kept 3 bases outside the gene matches. Germline V CDR1 and CDR2: KGHSH, LQKENI. The CDR3 covers 18 residues.

The table lists this clone with a count of one. The genes are TRBV6-1 and TRBJ2-7; perhaps TRBD2 as D (6 bases). From germline, CDR1 is MNHNS and CDR2 SASEGT. V shed 2 bases and J shed 0 bases, with 11 bases lying between them. The CDR3 length is 15 residues. The DNA for the CDR3 is TGTGCCAGCAGTGAAAGGGCGGGGAGCTCCTACGAGCAGTACTTC. Translation: CASSERAGSSYEQYF.

The V gene is TRBV7-9, the J gene TRBJ2-7; 11 bases align to TRBD2. Trimming cost V 2 bases and J 8 bases; bases outside gene matches: 11. Germline V gives CDR1 SEHNR, CDR2 FQNEAQ (reference sequence). This CDR3 comprises 16 residues. The CDR3 reads CASSLWGIAGGPKQYF. DNA of the CDR3: TGTGCCAGCAGCTTATGGGGCATAGCGGGGGGGCCTAAGCAGTACTTC.

The chain has TRBV7-9 and TRBJ2-3, with D hard to call. This CDR3 has 15 amino acids. The V gene lost 1 base and the J gene lost 3 bases, with 11 bases spanning the gap. Germline V gene data show CDR1 as SEHNR and CDR2 as FQNEAQ (reference sequence). The CDR3 nucleotides are TGTGCCAGCAGCTTAGTTCCGGGTTCGACAGATACGCAGTATTTT. Its translation is CASSLVPGSTDTQYF.

About this clone itself: Other DNA sequences of this sample code for an identical CDR3. The CDR3 loop is CASSFDGRETQYF. The CDR3 bases are TGTGCCAGCAGTTTCGACGGGAGAGAGACCCAGTACTTC. The genes are TRBV12-3 or TRBV12-4 and TRBJ2-5, with a weak D call TRBD2 (6 bases). The CDR3 covers 13 residues. V lost 3 bases and J 4 bases, leaving 9 bases between the germline ends.

The chain couples TRBV7-9 to TRBJ2-1; TRBD2 matches at 12 bases. There are 18 residues in the CDR3. Trimming cost V 2 bases and J 0 bases; bases outside gene matches: 5. CDR1 is SEHNR and CDR2 is FQNEAQ in the germline V gene (reference sequence). The CDR3 here is CASSLRTSGASSYNEQFF. CDR3 in DNA: TGTGCCAGCAGCTTAAGGACTAGCGGGGCGAGCTCCTACAATGAGCAGTTCTTC.

The gene calls are TRBV4-1 and TRBJ1-4; D perhaps matches TRBD1 (6 bases). Germline V gene sequence: CDR1 MGHRA, CDR2 YSYEKL. The CDR3 length is 15 residues. Trimming shortened V by 4 bases and J by 5 bases, and 14 bases separated the two germline ends. As DNA, the CDR3 is TGCGCCAGCAGCCCCGGGACAAACTTAAATGAAAAACTGTTTTTT. This gives the protein CASSPGTNLNEKLFF.

This clone was counted once. The rearrangement links TRBV9 to TRBJ1-3; possibly TRBD1 for D (5 bases). The CDR3 covers 17 residues. The V end lost 0 bases, the J end lost 7 bases, and 20 bases lay between the germline ends. Germline loops: CDR1 SGDLS, CDR2 YYNGEE. The CDR3 loop reads CASSVESGNGQENTIYF. In nucleotides, the CDR3 is TGTGCCAGCAGCGTAGAGTCAGGGAACGGACAAGAGAACACCATATATTTT. Full variable domain (remainder filled in from reference TRBV9 and TRBJ1-3): DSGVTQTPKHLITATGQRVTLRCSPRSGDLSVYWYQQSLDQGLQFLIQYYNGEERAKGNILERFSAQQFPDLHSELNLSSLELGDSALYFCASSVESGNGQENTIYFGEGSWLTVV.

This clone was counted only a few times. This chain uses TRBV5-1 with TRBJ1-1; TRBD1 matches 10 bases. Germline V lookup: CDR1 SGHRS, CDR2 YFSETQ. The CDR3 contains 16 residues. After removal of 4 bases from V and 5 bases from J, the junction contained 11 bases not matched to a gene. CDR3 in amino acids: CASSPNPGQGITEAFF. The CDR3 DNA is TGCGCCAGCAGCCCTAACCCGGGACAGGGGATAACTGAAGCTTTCTTT. Filled out from reference TRBV5-1 and TRBJ1-1, the complete variable domain reads KAGVTQTPRYLIKTRGQQVTLSCSPISGHRSVSWYQQTPGQGLQFLFEYFSETQRNKGNFPGRFSGRQFSNSRSEMNVSTLELGDSALYLCASSPNPGQGITEAFFGQGTRLTVV.

The chain uses TRBV9 and TRBJ1-6; 7 bases line up with TRBD1. After removal of 4 bases from V and 1 base from J, the junction contained 8 bases not matched to a gene. Germline CDR1 is SGDLS and CDR2 is YYNGEE. The CDR3 sequence is 17 residues long. The CDR3 region is CASSSRQGQSYNSPLHF. The CDR3 coding sequence is TGTGCCAGCAGCTCCCGACAGGGACAATCCTATAATTCACCCCTCCACTTT.

The V and J genes are TRBV12-3 or TRBV12-4 and TRBJ2-5; TRBD1 or TRBD2 may be the D gene (5 bases each). V was clipped by 2 bases and J by 3 bases, with 7 bases between them. This CDR3 comprises 13 residues. The CDR3 loop reads CASSLWGKETQYF. DNA for the CDR3: TGTGCCAGCAGTTTATGGGGGAAAGAGACCCAGTACTTC.

This clone came up once. The gene calls are TRBV3-1 (or the pseudogene TRBV3-2) and TRBJ2-1, with D unresolved. The CDR3 contains 15 residues. V shed 1 base and J shed 6 bases, with 13 bases lying between them. The V gene's germline CDR1 is LGHDT and CDR2 YNNKEL (reference sequence). The CDR3, as DNA: TGTGCCAGCAGCCAAGGAGCCAGTCGGGTCAATGAGCAGTTCTTC. Translating it yields CASSQGASRVNEQFF.

This clone was found once. The V call is TRBV10-3, the J call TRBJ2-7, with a tentative D call TRBD2 (6 bases). Germline values: CDR1 ENHRY, CDR2 SYGVKD. The germline V and J ends were trimmed by 9 bases and 4 bases, with 16 bases remaining between them. CDR3 length: 13 amino acids. CDR3 sequence reads: CAINTRLGYEQYF. The CDR3 DNA reads as TGTGCCATAAACACTAGACTAGGGTACGAGCAGTACTTC.

This chain connects TRBV6-6 to TRBJ1-6; D unresolved. V dropped 7 bases and J dropped 10 bases, with 17 bases sitting between them. The CDR3 covers 14 residues. CDR1 and CDR2 from the germline V gene are MNHNY and SVGAGI (reference sequence). The CDR3 DNA reads as TGTGCCAGCACCGATCCCCGGGCACCATCACCCCTCCACTTT. Translated: CASTDPRAPSPLHF.

The chain has TRBV27 and TRBJ2-1; perhaps TRBD2 as D (5 bases). Germline V gives CDR1 MNHEY, CDR2 SMNVEV (reference sequence). The CDR3 runs 14 residues. Trimming took 0 bases from V and 5 from J, leaving 8 bases between them. CDR3 nucleotides: TGTGCCAGCAGTTTATCGTCGGGGAACAATGAGCAGTTCTTC. It encodes CASSLSSGNNEQFF.

The chain employs TRBV10-3 and TRBJ1-5; 10 nucleotides align to TRBD1. With 4 bases clipped from V and 5 bases from J, the junction kept 5 bases outside the gene matches. Looked up from germline, CDR1 is ENHRY and CDR2 is SYGVKD. The CDR3 totals 15 residues. The CDR3 region is CAISGSGTGDQPQHF. The CDR3 coding sequence is TGTGCCATCAGTGGCTCCGGGACAGGGGATCAGCCCCAGCATTTT.